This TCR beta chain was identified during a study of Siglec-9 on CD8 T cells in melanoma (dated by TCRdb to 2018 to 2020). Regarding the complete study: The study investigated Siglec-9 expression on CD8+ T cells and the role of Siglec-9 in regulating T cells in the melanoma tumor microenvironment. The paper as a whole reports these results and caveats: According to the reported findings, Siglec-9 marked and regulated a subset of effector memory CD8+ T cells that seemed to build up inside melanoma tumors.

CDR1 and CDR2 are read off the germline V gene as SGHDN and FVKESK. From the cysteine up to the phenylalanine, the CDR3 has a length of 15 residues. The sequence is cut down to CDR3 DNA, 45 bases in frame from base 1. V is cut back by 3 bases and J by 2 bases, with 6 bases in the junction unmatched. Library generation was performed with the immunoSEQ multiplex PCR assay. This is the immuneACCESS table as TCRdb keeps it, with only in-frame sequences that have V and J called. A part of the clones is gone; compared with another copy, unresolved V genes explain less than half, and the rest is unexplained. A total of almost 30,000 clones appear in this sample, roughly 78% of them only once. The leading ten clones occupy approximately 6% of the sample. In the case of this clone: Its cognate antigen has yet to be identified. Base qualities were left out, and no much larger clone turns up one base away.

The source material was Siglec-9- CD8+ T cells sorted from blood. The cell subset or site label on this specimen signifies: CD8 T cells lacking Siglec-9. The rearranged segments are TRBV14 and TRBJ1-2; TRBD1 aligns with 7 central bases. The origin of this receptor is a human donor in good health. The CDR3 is CASSQIRGQNYGYTF. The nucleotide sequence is TGTGCCAGCAGCCAGATCAGGGGACAGAACTATGGCTACACCTTC. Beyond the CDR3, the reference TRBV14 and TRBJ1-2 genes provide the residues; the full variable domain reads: EAGVTQFPSHSVIEKGQTVTLRCDPISGHDNLYWYRRVMGKEIKFLLHFVKESKQDESGMPNNRFLAERTGGTYSTLKVQPAELEDSGVYFCASSQIRGQNYGYTFGSGTRLTVV.